This TCR beta chain was documented in a study of T cell repertoires in ileal Crohn's disease. As for the study in general: 30% to 40% were active smokers at surgery; median disease duration was around 7.9 years.

TCRB immunosequencing input was roughly 530 nanograms of biopsy DNA per sample. Libraries were prepared by immunoSEQ multiplex PCR; TCRdb keeps only in-frame clonotypes and omits some of them. The sample shows some 9,000 clones, around 78% of them seen only once. As to this clone: Antigen unknown.

Germline CDR1 and CDR2: SGHRS and YFSETQ. The CDR3 length is 18 residues. The junction had 11 bases not matched to a gene; V was cut back by 0 bases and J by 1 base. Study findings and constraints: Clonal expansions were more frequent in active smokers than non-smokers at surgery. Compared with CD4 T cells, sorted CD8 cells carried more expanded clones.

The receptor's source is an adult with Crohn's disease. The sample comprised ileal tissue. The V call is TRBV5-1, the J call TRBJ2-3; 7 bases agree with TRBD1. CDR3 sequence: CASSLGADRGLRTDTQYF. The CDR3 DNA reads as TGCGCCAGCAGCTTGGGGGCTGATAGGGGGCTGCGCACAGATACGCAGTATTTT.